This T cell receptor beta chain emerged from a study of cytomegalovirus exposure and HLA in healthy donors. General observations from the study: HLA alleles were associated with 15,000 to 20,000 TCR beta sequences in a later analysis at 0.05 false discovery rate.

CDR1 and CDR2 (germline): SQVTM, ANQGSEA. The CDR3 is made up of 15 amino acids. The ends lost 4 bases at V and 3 bases at J; junction bases unmatched: 6. Use of 60 Vbeta and 13 Jbeta primers characterized the PCR. Using immunoSEQ multiplex PCR, the repertoire was profiled, and TCRdb retains in-frame clones only, with some absent. The data show about 120,000 clones, 82% seen once. In the case of this clone: Its antigen is undetermined.

This clonotype was sampled from a woman younger than 35 in good health and CMV-seronegative. The chain employs TRBV29-1 and TRBJ2-5; the match to TRBD1 covers 12 bases. The sequencing input was PBMCs. The CDR3 sequence: CSVAGTGGAKETQYF. Here the CDR3 DNA reads TGCAGCGTTGCCGGGACAGGGGGCGCCAAAGAGACCCAGTACTTC.